The clone carrying this T cell receptor beta chain has just one count. This record belongs to a study of blood T cell repertoires in COVID-19. Study summary: T cells, B-cell-depleted T cells, or PBMCs provided the cDNA or gDNA that served as material.

In the original analysis: Reference gene primer amplification in the assay estimated nucleated cell counts. Only in-frame clones appear in the TCRdb table, and some are missing; sequencing was by immunoSEQ multiplex PCR. The D gene and trimming were derived from the DNA, and the V and J assignments and clone size from that table. Counted here are under 250,000 clones, about 83% occurring once; the ten biggest clones make up about 7.4%. V was pared by 2 bases and J by 5 bases, with 16 bases between. The CDR3 runs 16 residues. The germline V gene encodes CDR1 KGHSY and CDR2 FQNENV. The clonotype comes from a woman in her 50s with acute or convalescent COVID-19. What was sequenced was peripheral blood. The V and J genes are TRBV16 and TRBJ2-1; D possibly corresponds to TRBD1 (5 bases). The CDR3: CASSQPDKGNDNEQFF. The CDR3 nucleotides are TGTGCCAGCAGCCAACCGGACAAAGGAAATGACAATGAGCAGTTCTTC.